This T cell receptor beta chain appears in the sequencing data of a study of blood T cell repertoires in COVID-19 (dated by TCRdb to 2020 to 2021). About the full investigation: The collaborator samples originated in the United States, Italy and Spain and spanned the acute and convalescent phases of COVID-19. The prospective study material was composed of cDNA or gDNA derived from T cells, B-cell-depleted T cells, or PBMCs. The dataset comprised deeply sampled blood TCRbeta repertoires from subjects exposed to, actively infected with, or recovered from COVID-19. A freely available public database, intended as a resource for researchers studying the immune response to SARS-CoV-2, is where the repertoires were released. Samples were obtained from the ongoing ImmuneRACE study (first 160 participants) and from some 1,300 subjects provided by 6 global collaborators. Sample metadata almost always included a de-identified subject ID, COVID-19 status, age in years and sex. Where HLA class I and class II types were available, the types were taken from metadata supplied by the sample provider, not from assay-based typing.

Overall results and qualifications from the work: The amount of clinical and demographic metadata varied by source and participant and was provided uncurated.

The CDR3 measures 15 amino acids from cysteine to phenylalanine. Only the CDR3 portion is preserved as DNA: 45 bases, with reading frame beginning at the first base. For CDR1 and CDR2, the germline V gene lists SQVTM and ANQGSEA. V is cut back by 4 bases and J by 3 bases, with 9 bases in the junction unmatched. TCRbeta CDR3 regions were amplified from genomic DNA using the immunoSEQ Assay, a bias-controlled multiplex PCR. Concerning the study's data processing: The number of nucleated cells in each sample was estimated by amplification of reference gene primers within the assay. Sequence reads were collapsed and filtered to measure the absolute abundance of every unique TCRbeta CDR3 rearrangement. Productive Simpson clonality was computed per sample as the square root of Simpson's diversity index over productive rearrangements. Entries here come from immuneACCESS through TCRdb and include only in-frame sequences with V and J called. Some clones fail to appear in such tables; in the studies checked, an unresolved V gene covers under half of the shortfall, and the cause of the remainder is unknown. From that table come the V and J calls and clone size; the DNA was used to work out D and trimming. The sample table shows tens of thousands of clones, and 82% are seen once. The ten largest clones represent roughly 15% of the sample.

On this clone: It lacks a known antigen. No qualities accompany the bases; no much larger clone lies one base away.

Collaborating institutions collected whole blood in K2EDTA tubes following their own protocols. Collaborator samples were shipped for TCRbeta analysis as frozen whole blood, isolated PBMCs, or DNA extracted from either sample type. The chain is made from TRBV29-1 and TRBJ2-3; TRBD1 agrees with 8 junctional bases. What was sequenced was peripheral blood. The receptor was isolated from a human donor with acute or convalescent COVID-19. The donor label of this sample is uncertain. The sequenced DNA: TGCAGCGTTGTCGAGGCAGGGGGCTGGACAGATACGCAGTATTTT. Translated, this is CSVVEAGGWTDTQYF.